The clone carrying this TCR beta chain was counted between two and nine times. The target antigen is unknown. Germline V lookup: CDR1 SGHAT, CDR2 FQNNGV. The V and J ends lost 1 base and 6 bases respectively, with 10 bases between them. The CDR3 consists of 15 residues. This sample was taken from a study of response to subunit inactivated influenza vaccine. General observations from the study: A suggestion made by the authors is that each seasonal influenza vaccination recruits few new T cells.

TCRdb used MiXCR to reprocess the RT-PCR reads, holding one entry per CDR3 protein. The repertoire holds around 570,000 distinct CDR3 sequences, with about 11% as singletons. The same data also went into a second study, on T cells expressing NK-cell markers. In that study: For TCR beta, cDNA was produced by 5'RACE template switching with UMIs. It was sorted CD3+CD56+NKG2C+, CD3+CD56+NKG2C- and CD3+CD56-NKG2C+ T cells that supplied the TCR beta repertoires. Questions lingered over whether expanded NKG2C+ T cell clones were HCMV-specific.

Sequenced material: PBMCs from blood, taken on the day of vaccination. The rearrangement uses TRBV11-2 and TRBJ1-6; perhaps TRBD1 as D (6 bases). The clonotype was recovered from a man aged 45 to 65 who received an inactivated influenza vaccine. In DNA form, the CDR3 reads TGTGCCAGCAGCTTAGCAGGGGCCCTTAATTCACCCCTCCACTTT. Translating it yields CASSLAGALNSPLHF.